Listed below are T cell receptor beta chains from one sample, sequenced in a study of regulatory T cells in long-lasting Graves disease. TCRdb re-called the multiplex PCR reads through MiXCR, storing one row per CDR3 protein. The sample contains about 320,000 distinct CDR3 sequences, roughly 18% of which appear only once. This material consisted of peripheral blood mononuclear cells (PBMCs), taken at new diagnosis, from a patient treated with antithyroid drugs. The receptors were sampled from a female donor with Graves disease. Both conserved end residues are part of each CDR3. A D gene is named only where the DNA matches it firmly. Size is omitted from some rows. Given values are once, few, many or a class for expanded clones.

len,abundance,j_gene,v_gene,d_gene,CDR3nt,CDR3aa
16,many,TRBJ2-1,TRBV2,TRBD2,TGTGCCAGCAGCGGCGTGAGCGGGAGTTCCTACAATGAGCAGTTCTTC,CASSGVSGSSYNEQFF
14,-,TRBJ2-3,TRBV20-1,TRBD1,TGCAGTGCTAGACCGACAGGGGGCGCGGATACGCAGTATTTT,CSARPTGGADTQYF
15,-,TRBJ2-7,TRBV4-1,-,TGCGCCAGCAGCCAAGAGACCGCAAGCTCCTACGAGCAGTACTTC,CASSQETASSYEQYF
15,-,TRBJ2-3,TRBV28,-,TGTGCCAGCAGTTTGGTCAGGGCTAGCACAGATACGCAGTATTTT,CASSLVRASTDTQYF
14,many,TRBJ1-1,TRBV11-1,-,TGTGCCAGCAGCTTATATACAGGGAACACTGAAGCTTTCTTT,CASSLYTGNTEAFF
16,many,TRBJ2-1,TRBV20-1,-,TGCAGTGCTAGAGATGGTTCCGACTTAGGATACAATGAGCAGTTCTTC,CSARDGSDLGYNEQFF
15,-,TRBJ2-1,TRBV27,-,TGTGCCAGCAACCAGAGGCTTAGCTCCTACAATGAGCAGTTCTTC,CASNQRLSSYNEQFF
14,many,TRBJ2-1,TRBV6-1,TRBD2,TGTGCCAGTAAACTAGCGGGAGGGCGAGATGAGCAGTTCTTC,CASKLAGGRDEQFF
15,many,TRBJ1-5,TRBV19,-,TGTGCCAGTAGTAAGGGCGACAGGCGCAATCAGCCCCAGCATTTT,CASSKGDRRNQPQHF
16,few,TRBJ2-1,TRBV2,-,TGTGCCAGCAGCGTAGACAGAGGTCCCACCTACAATGAGCAGTTCTTC,CASSVDRGPTYNEQFF
14,many,TRBJ1-5,TRBV6-1,TRBD1,TGTGCCAGTGAGACAGGGGGCAAGGATCAGCCCCAGCATTTT,CASETGGKDQPQHF
17,-,TRBJ1-6,TRBV28,-,TGTGCCAGCCGCTCAATACGACCGAGCTCCTATAATTCACCCCTCCACTTT,CASRSIRPSSYNSPLHF
14,many,TRBJ2-2,TRBV12-3/TRBV12-4,-,TGTGCCAGCAATTCGCTGCAGGGTACCGGGGAGCTGTTTTTT,CASNSLQGTGELFF
16,few,TRBJ2-7,TRBV5-6,TRBD1,TGTGCCAGCAGCTTGGACAGGGGGCGCGGGAACTACGAGCAGTACTTC,CASSLDRGRGNYEQYF
21,many,TRBJ2-3,TRBV28,-,TGTGCCAGCAGTCCCAGCCCGGGGCGGGGAATAGGGCTAGCCGGCACAGATACGCAGTATTTT,CASSPSPGRGIGLAGTDTQYF
15,many,TRBJ2-3,TRBV6-2/TRBV6-3,TRBD2,TGTGCCAGCAGTTATCGAGCGGGGGACACAGATACGCAGTATTTT,CASSYRAGDTDTQYF
14,many,TRBJ2-3,TRBV12-3/TRBV12-4,TRBD2,TGTGCCAGCAGCTATAGCGGGAGCACAGATACGCAGTATTTT,CASSYSGSTDTQYF
11,many,TRBJ2-7,TRBV7-8,-,TGTGCCAGCAGCTTAGGTGACGAGCAGTACTTC,CASSLGDEQYF
13,few,TRBJ2-5,TRBV28,-,TGTGCCAGCAGGAGATTCAGGGCGGAGACCCAGTACTTC,CASRRFRAETQYF
13,many,TRBJ2-7,TRBV7-2,-,TGTGCCAGCAGCCACGCCTCCTCCTACGAGCAGTACTTC,CASSHASSYEQYF
13,-,TRBJ2-7,TRBV28,-,TGTGCCAGCAGTCCTCCCATTACCTACGAGCAGTACTTC,CASSPPITYEQYF
17,-,TRBJ2-2,TRBV20-1,TRBD2,TGCAGTGCTAGAGATCTCCGGACTAGCGGCTACACCGGGGGGCTGTTTTTT,CSARDLRTSGYTGGLFF
19,many,TRBJ2-1,TRBV2,TRBD2,TGTGCCAGCAGTGACTCCCTAGCGGGGTTATCAGACTACTACAATGAGCAGTTCTTC,CASSDSLAGLSDYYNEQFF